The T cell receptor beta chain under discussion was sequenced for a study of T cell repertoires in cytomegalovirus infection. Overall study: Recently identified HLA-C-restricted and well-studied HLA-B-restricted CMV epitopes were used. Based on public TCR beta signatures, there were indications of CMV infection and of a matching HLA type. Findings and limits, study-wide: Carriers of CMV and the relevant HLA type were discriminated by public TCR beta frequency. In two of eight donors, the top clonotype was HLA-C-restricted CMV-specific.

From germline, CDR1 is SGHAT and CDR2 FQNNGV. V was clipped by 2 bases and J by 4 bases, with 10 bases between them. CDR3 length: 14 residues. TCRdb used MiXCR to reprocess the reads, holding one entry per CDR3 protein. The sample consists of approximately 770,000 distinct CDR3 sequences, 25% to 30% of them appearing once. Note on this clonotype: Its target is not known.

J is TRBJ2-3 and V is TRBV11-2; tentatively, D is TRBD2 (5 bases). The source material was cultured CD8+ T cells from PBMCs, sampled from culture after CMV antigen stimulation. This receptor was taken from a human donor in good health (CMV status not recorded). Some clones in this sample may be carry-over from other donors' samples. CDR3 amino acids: CASSLLLSADTQYF. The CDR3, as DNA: TGTGCCAGCAGCTTATTGCTTAGCGCAGATACGCAGTATTTT.